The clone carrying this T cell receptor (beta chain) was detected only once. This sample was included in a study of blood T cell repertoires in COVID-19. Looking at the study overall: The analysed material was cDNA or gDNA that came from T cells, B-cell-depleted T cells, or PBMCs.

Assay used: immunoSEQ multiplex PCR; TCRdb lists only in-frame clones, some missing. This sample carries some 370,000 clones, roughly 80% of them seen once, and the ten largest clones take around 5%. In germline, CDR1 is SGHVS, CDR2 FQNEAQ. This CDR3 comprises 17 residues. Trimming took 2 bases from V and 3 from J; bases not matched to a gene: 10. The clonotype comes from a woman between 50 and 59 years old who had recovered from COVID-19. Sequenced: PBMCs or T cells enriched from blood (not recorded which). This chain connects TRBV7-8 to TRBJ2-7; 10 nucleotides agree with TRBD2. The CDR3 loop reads CASSLSFPPSGSYEQYF. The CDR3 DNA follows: TGTGCCAGCAGCTTAAGCTTCCCGCCTAGCGGGAGCTACGAGCAGTACTTC.